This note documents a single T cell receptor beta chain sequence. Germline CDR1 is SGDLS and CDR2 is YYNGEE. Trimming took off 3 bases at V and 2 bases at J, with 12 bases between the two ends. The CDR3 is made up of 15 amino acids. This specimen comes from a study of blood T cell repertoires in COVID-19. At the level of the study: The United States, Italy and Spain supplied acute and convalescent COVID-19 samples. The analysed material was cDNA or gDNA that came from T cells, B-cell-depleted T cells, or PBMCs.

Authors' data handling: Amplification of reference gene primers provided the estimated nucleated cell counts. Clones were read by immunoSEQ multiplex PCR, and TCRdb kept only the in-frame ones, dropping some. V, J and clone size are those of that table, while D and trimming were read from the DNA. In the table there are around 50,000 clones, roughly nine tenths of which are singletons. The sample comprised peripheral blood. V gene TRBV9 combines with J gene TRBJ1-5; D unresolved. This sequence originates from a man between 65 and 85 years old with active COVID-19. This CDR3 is CASSAGWEGNQPQHF. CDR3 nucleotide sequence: TGTGCCAGCAGCGCGGGATGGGAAGGCAATCAGCCCCAGCATTTT.